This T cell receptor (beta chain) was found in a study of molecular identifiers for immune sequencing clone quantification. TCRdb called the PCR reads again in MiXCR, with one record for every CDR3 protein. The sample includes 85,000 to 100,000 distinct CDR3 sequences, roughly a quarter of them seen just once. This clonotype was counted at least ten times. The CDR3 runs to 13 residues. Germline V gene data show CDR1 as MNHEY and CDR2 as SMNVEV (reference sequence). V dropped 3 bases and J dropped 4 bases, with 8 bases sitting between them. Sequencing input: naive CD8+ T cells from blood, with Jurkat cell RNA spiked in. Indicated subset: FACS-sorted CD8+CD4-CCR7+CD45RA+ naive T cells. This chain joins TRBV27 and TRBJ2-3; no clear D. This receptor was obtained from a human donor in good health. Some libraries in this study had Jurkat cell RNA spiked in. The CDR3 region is CASSLSVSDTQYF. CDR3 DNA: TGTGCCAGCAGTTTGAGTGTCTCAGATACGCAGTATTTT.